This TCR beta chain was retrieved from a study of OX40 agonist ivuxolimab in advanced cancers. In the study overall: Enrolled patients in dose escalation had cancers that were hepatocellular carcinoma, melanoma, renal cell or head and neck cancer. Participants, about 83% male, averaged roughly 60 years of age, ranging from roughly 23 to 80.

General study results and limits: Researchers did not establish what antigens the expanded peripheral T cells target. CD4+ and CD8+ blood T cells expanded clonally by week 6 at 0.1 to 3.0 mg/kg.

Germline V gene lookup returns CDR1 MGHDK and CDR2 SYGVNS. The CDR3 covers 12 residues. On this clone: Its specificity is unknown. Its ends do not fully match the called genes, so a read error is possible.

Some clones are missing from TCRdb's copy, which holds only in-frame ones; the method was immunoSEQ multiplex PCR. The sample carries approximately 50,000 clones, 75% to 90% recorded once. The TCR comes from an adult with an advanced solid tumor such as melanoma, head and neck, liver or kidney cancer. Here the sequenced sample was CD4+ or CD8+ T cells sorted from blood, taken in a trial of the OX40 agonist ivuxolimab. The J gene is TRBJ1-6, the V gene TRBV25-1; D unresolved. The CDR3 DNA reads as TGTGCCAGCAGTAAATACAGCGCACCCCTCCACTTT. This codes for CASSKYSAPLHF.